The TCR beta chain described here comes from a study of CD8+CD57+ T cells in acquired aplastic anemia. Whole-study context: Sorted CD4+ and CD8+ cells yielded DNA averaging around 3.2 ug. CD4+ cell libraries from healthy donors averaged about 10.8 million reads. Study-wide results and limits: CD8+ Simpson's diversity in patients was not significantly different from that in controls. Overlap between patients and controls comprised about 30 CD8+ CDR3 sequences.

This clonotype came up a few times. The target antigen is unknown. Using genomic DNA as the template, TCR beta VDJ and CDR3 profiling was carried out. TCRdb independently ran MiXCR on the reads; one entry per CDR3 protein. The profile shows about 220,000 distinct CDR3 sequences, about a third of them singletons. With 6 bases removed from V and 2 bases from J, the gap between germline ends came to 10 bases. Germline assignment: CDR1 DFQATT and CDR2 SNEGSKA (reference sequence). CDR3 size: 12 residues. The sequence was obtained from a human donor in good health, serving as a control. The chain joins TRBV20-1 to TRBJ1-2; possibly TRBD1 for D (6 bases). Sequenced input: sorted CD4+, CD8+, or CD8+CD57+ T cells (not recorded which) from PBMCs. The CDR3 region has the DNA TGCAGTGCCGCGGACAGCAACTATGGCTACACCTTC. Residues: CSAADSNYGYTF.